This entry features one T cell receptor (beta chain) sequence. The entry originates in a study of blood T cell repertoires in COVID-19. Study background: PBMCs, B-cell-depleted T cells, or T cells provided the cDNA or gDNA that made up the material.

This CDR3 comprises 16 residues. The germline V gene encodes CDR1 SGDLS and CDR2 YYNGEE. V was shortened by 0 bases and J by 1 base, with 12 bases between the two germline ends. As handled by the study authors: From reference gene primer amplification, estimates of nucleated cell counts were derived. Data came from immunoSEQ multiplex PCR; TCRdb stores just in-frame clones and leaves some out. For V, J and clone size, that table is used; D and trimming come from the DNA. The sample lists 15,000 or so clones; roughly 88% were seen once. The sample consisted of peripheral blood. This clonotype was sampled from a human donor in a cohort sampled during active COVID-19. V and J are TRBV9 and TRBJ2-3, with a weak D call TRBD1 (6 bases). CDR3 loop: CASSVAGQPRTDTQYF. The CDR3 nucleotides are TGTGCCAGCAGCGTAGCCGGACAGCCCCGCACAGATACGCAGTATTTT. Looking up the rest from reference TRBV9 and TRBJ2-3 gives the full variable domain: DSGVTQTPKHLITATGQRVTLRCSPRSGDLSVYWYQQSLDQGLQFLIQYYNGEERAKGNILERFSAQQFPDLHSELNLSSLELGDSALYFCASSVAGQPRTDTQYFGPGTRLTVL.